These 29 T cell receptor beta chains came from one sample sequenced in a study of regulatory T cells in long-lasting Graves disease. Regarding time point: newly diagnosed GD, antithyroid drugs for less than 3 months. RNA isolated from PBMCs was used to make the TCR library. Construction of the TCR beta libraries employed iRepertoire HTBI primers in conjunction with Arm-PCR of CDR3 regions. Each CDR3 protein gets one entry after TCRdb re-called the multiplex PCR reads with MiXCR. Found here are over 200,000 distinct CDR3 sequences, 15% to 20% of them singletons; the top ten hold about 20%. Here the sequenced sample was peripheral blood mononuclear cells (PBMCs), taken at new diagnosis, from a patient treated with antithyroid drugs. The origin of the receptors is a female donor with Graves disease.

There are many counts of this clonotype. The V and J genes are TRBV7-9 and TRBJ1-4, with D perhaps matching TRBD1 (5 bases). V lost 5 bases to trimming and J lost 2 bases, with 9 bases between them. Germline CDR1 SEHNR, CDR2 FQNEAQ (reference sequence). The CDR3 sequence is 14 residues long. In nucleotides, the CDR3 is TGTGCCAGCAGCCCCGGGGCGACTAATGAAAAACTGTTTTTT. Amino acids: CASSPGATNEKLFF.

This clonotype was picked up one time. This rearrangement joins TRBV12-3 or TRBV12-4 to TRBJ2-5; D call uncertain. The CDR3 sequence is 14 residues long. Trimming pared 8 bases from V and 2 bases from J, leaving 15 bases between. The CDR3 coding sequence is TGTGCCAGCGGCGACGGGCAGTTACAAGAGACCCAGTACTTC. This codes for CASGDGQLQETQYF.

This chain uses TRBV7-8 with TRBJ1-4; 8 bases agree with TRBD1. V shed 3 bases and J 7 bases; nucleotides not matched to a gene: 1. The germline V gene encodes CDR1 SGHVS and CDR2 FQNEAQ. CDR3 size: 13 residues. DNA of the CDR3: TGTGCCAGCAGCTTCGACAGGGGTGAAAAACTGTTTTTT. Its translation is CASSFDRGEKLFF. Full variable domain (rest looked up from reference TRBV7-8 and TRBJ1-4): GAGVSQSPRYKVAKRGQDVALRCDPISGHVSLFWYQQALGQGPEFLTYFQNEAQLDKSGLPSDRFFAERPEGSVSTLKIQRTQQEDSAVYLCASSFDRGEKLFFGSGTQLSVL.

This clonotype showed up many times. This chain uses TRBV7-9 with TRBJ1-5; TRBD1 aligns across 9 bases. V lost 5 bases, J lost 7 bases, and 9 bases stayed unmatched. Germline V gives CDR1 SEHNR, CDR2 FQNEAQ (reference sequence). CDR3 length: 15 residues. In DNA, the CDR3 is TGTGCCAGCAGCCAAGACGGGACAGGGCGCCAGCCCCAGCATTTT. Amino acids: CASSQDGTGRQPQHF.

Notes on this clonotype: A read error is likely here: a far larger clone is one base away. This chain uses TRBV12-3 or TRBV12-4 with TRBJ2-1; the match to TRBD1 covers 10 bases. The CDR3 extends over 14 amino acids. The CDR3 DNA follows: TGTGCCAGCGTCCGGACAGGGGGTCAAGAGACCCGGTACTTC. It specifies CASVRTGGQETRYF.

The chain carries TRBV27 and TRBJ2-1; a possible D gene is TRBD1 (5 bases). Germline V gene lookup returns CDR1 MNHEY and CDR2 SMNVEV (reference sequence). CDR3 length equals 14 residues. V was shortened by 2 bases and J by 8 bases, with 13 bases between the two germline ends. The CDR3 loop is CASSLGAGWDEQFF. CDR3 DNA sequence: TGTGCCAGCAGTTTAGGGGCTGGCTGGGATGAGCAGTTCTTC.

The chain joins TRBV4-3 to TRBJ1-3; the match to TRBD1 covers 7 bases. Trimming cost V 1 base and J 3 bases; bases outside gene matches: 3. The CDR3 loop spans 15 amino acids. Germline CDR1 and CDR2: LGHNA and YSLEER. This CDR3 reads CASSQAGGFGNTIYF. In nucleotides, the CDR3 is TGCGCCAGCAGCCAAGCAGGGGGATTTGGAAACACCATATATTTT.

This clonotype was counted at least ten times. The CDR3 here is CASSLEWANTEAFF. DNA for the CDR3: TGTGCCAGCAGCTTAGAGTGGGCGAACACTGAAGCTTTCTTT. V usage is TRBV7-9 and J usage is TRBJ1-1; D not certain. CDR1 and CDR2 (germline): SEHNR, FQNEAQ (reference sequence). This CDR3 spans 14 amino acids. The ends were cut back, 1 base at V and 1 base at J, with 7 bases in the middle.

A note on this clonotype: This likely stems from a read error, as it lies one base from a far larger clone. V gene TRBV7-3 combines with J gene TRBJ2-1; TRBD1 agrees at 9 bases. From germline, CDR1 is SGHTA and CDR2 FQGTGA. CDR3 size: 18 residues. V lost 6 bases and J lost 8; bases outside the gene matches: 20. CDR3 sequence: CASSVLGQGSRLAYEQFF. In nucleotides, the CDR3 is TGTGCCAGCAGTGTGCTGGGACAGGGTTCTCGCCTCGCCTATGAGCAGTTCTTC.

This clonotype was found many times. A much bigger clone sits one base away, suggesting this may be a read error. The gene calls are TRBV11-2 and TRBJ2-3; TRBD2 might be the D (5 bases). This CDR3 is 14 amino acids long. Germline loops: CDR1 SGHAT, CDR2 FQNNGV. The V end lost 10 bases, the J end lost 4 bases, and 18 bases lay between the germline ends. The CDR3: CATSPRISADTQYF. CDR3 in DNA: TGTGCCACCTCCCCCCGGATTAGCGCAGATACGCAGTATTTT.

This clonotype was recorded many times. The chain is built from TRBV27 and TRBJ1-5, with unresolved D. This CDR3 contains 13 residues. Trimming took off 2 bases at V and 2 bases at J, with 4 bases between the two ends. Germline V gene sequence: CDR1 MNHEY, CDR2 SMNVEV (reference sequence). CDR3 region: CASSLMGNQPQHF. The CDR3 DNA sequence: TGTGCCAGCAGTTTAATGGGCAATCAGCCCCAGCATTTT.

This chain joins TRBV29-1 and TRBJ2-3; D ambiguous. V was trimmed by 4 bases and J by 0 bases, leaving 11 bases between them. The germline V gene has CDR1 SQVTM and CDR2 ANQGSEA. The CDR3 consists of 14 residues. CDR3 in amino acids: CSVVYISSTDTQYF. In DNA, the CDR3 is TGCAGCGTTGTTTACATAAGTAGCACAGATACGCAGTATTTT.

This clonotype occurred many times. The chain employs TRBV20-1 and TRBJ1-4; 7 positions agree with TRBD1. CDR3 length: 14 amino acids. Germline lookup yields CDR1 DFQATT and CDR2 SNEGSKA (reference sequence). Trimming removed 3 bases from V and 7 bases from J; junction bases left unmatched: 8. CDR3 amino acids: CSARMTGSREKLFF. CDR3 coding DNA: TGCAGTGCTAGGATGACAGGGTCCCGTGAAAAACTGTTTTTT.

The V call is TRBV7-9, the J call TRBJ2-6; perhaps TRBD2 as D (5 bases). Germline V gene lookup returns CDR1 SEHNR and CDR2 FQNEAQ (reference sequence). The CDR3 extends over 15 amino acids. The V end was cut by 8 bases, the J end by 4 bases, with 15 bases between. This chain's CDR3 is CASLRGPAGANVLTF. DNA of the CDR3: TGTGCCAGCTTGCGAGGGCCGGCGGGGGCCAACGTCCTGACTTTC.

There are many counts of this clonotype. J is TRBJ2-5 and V is TRBV6-5, with D uncertain. CDR3 length equals 12 residues. Trimming cost V 2 bases and J 5 bases, with 6 bases left between them. Germline CDR1 MNHEY, CDR2 SVGAGI. The CDR3 DNA follows: TGTGCCAGCAGTTACCCGTCGGAGACCCAGTACTTC. This encodes CASSYPSETQYF.

This clonotype was counted at least ten times. The chain combines TRBV3-1 with TRBJ1-4; D perhaps matches TRBD1 (5 bases). V was trimmed by 4 bases and J by 2 bases, leaving 14 bases between them. CDR1 and CDR2 from the germline V gene are LGHDT and YNNKEL (reference sequence). This CDR3 contains 16 residues. The DNA for the CDR3 is TGTGCCAGCAGCCTCGGTGAAGGGGTGACTAATGAAAAACTGTTTTTT. Its protein is CASSLGEGVTNEKLFF.

This clonotype was seen many times. The chain employs TRBV7-9 and TRBJ2-3; no clear D. Looked up from germline, CDR1 is SEHNR and CDR2 is FQNEAQ (reference sequence). V gave up 1 base and J gave up 2 bases, with 13 bases separating them. The length of the CDR3 is 16 residues. The CDR3 DNA follows: TGTGCCAGCAGCTTAGGCGTCGAGGTGAACACAGATACGCAGTATTTT. Translating it yields CASSLGVEVNTDTQYF.

The gene calls are TRBV4-1 and TRBJ2-3; 9 bases match TRBD1. The V and J ends lost 0 bases and 2 bases, in that order; junction bases with no gene match: 9. CDR3 size: 18 residues. In germline, CDR1 is MGHRA, CDR2 YSYEKL. DNA of the CDR3: TGCGCCAGCAGCCAAGATAAGTTGAGGACAGGGGTCACAGATACGCAGTATTTT. Protein product: CASSQDKLRTGVTDTQYF.

This clonotype was recorded a few times. CDR3 nucleotide sequence: TGTGCCAGCAGGGACAGGGGGAGCGGCGACGAGCAGTACTTC. It codes for CASRDRGSGDEQYF. The rearrangement links TRBV6-2 or TRBV6-3 to TRBJ2-7, with 10 bases identical to TRBD1. CDR3 size: 14 residues. CDR1 MNHEY and CDR2 SVGEGT come from the germline V gene. Trimming at V came to 6 bases and at J to 5 bases, leaving 7 bases not matched to a gene.

This clonotype has a count of ten or more. The J gene is TRBJ2-3, the V gene TRBV13, with TRBD2 matching 7 bases. Germline assignment: CDR1 PRHDT and CDR2 FYEKMQ (reference sequence). With 6 bases clipped from V and 5 bases from J, the junction kept 11 bases outside the gene matches. This CDR3 region has 15 residues. The CDR3 bases are TGTGCCAGCAGACTAGGTGGGAGGGCCGAAGATACGCAGTATTTT. This codes for CASRLGGRAEDTQYF.

Comment on this clonotype: This likely traces to a read error, being one base from a far larger clone. The chain is built from TRBV9 and TRBJ2-1, with a weak D call TRBD1 (6 bases). This CDR3 has 14 residues. V lost 3 bases and J 10 bases, leaving 17 bases between the germline ends. Germline V lookup: CDR1 SGDLS, CDR2 YYNGEE. CDR3 loop: CASSATGFDYEQFF. The CDR3 DNA sequence: TGTGCCAGCAGCGCGACAGGATTTGACTACGAGCAGTTCTTC. Combining the CDR3 with reference TRBV9 and TRBJ2-1 gives the whole variable domain DSGVTQTPKHLITATGQRVTLRCSPRSGDLSVYWYQQSLDQGLQFLIQYYNGEERAKGNILERFSAQQFPDLHSELNLSSLELGDSALYFCASSATGFDYEQFFGPGTRLTVL.

This clonotype came up a few times. CDR3 region: CASCFVIWGIQEETQYF. CDR3 in DNA: TGTGCCAGCTGTTTCGTGATTTGGGGCATACAAGAAGAGACCCAGTACTTC. The V gene is TRBV7-3, the J gene TRBJ2-5; D may be TRBD1 (5 bases). The CDR3 runs to 17 residues. Germline V gene sequence: CDR1 SGHTA, CDR2 FQGTGA. Trimming took 8 bases from V and 3 from J, leaving 25 bases between them.

This clonotype came up many times. The V and J genes are TRBV11-3 and TRBJ2-2; D is uncertain. This CDR3 comprises 15 residues. The germline V gene encodes CDR1 SGHNT and CDR2 YENEEA. Trimming took 1 base from V and 1 from J, leaving 7 bases between them. The CDR3 coding sequence is TGTGCCAGCAGCTTAGGGGGATGGAACACCGGGGAGCTGTTTTTT. Encoded protein: CASSLGGWNTGELFF. Looking up the rest from reference TRBV11-3 and TRBJ2-2 gives the full variable domain: EAGVVQSPRYKIIEKKQPVAFWCNPISGHNTLYWYLQNLGQGPELLIRYENEEAVDDSQLPKDRFSAERLKGVDSTLKIQPAELGDSAVYLCASSLGGWNTGELFFGEGSRLTVL.

The table lists this clonotype with a few counts. V is TRBV28 and J is TRBJ2-7; TRBD1 aligns across 9 bases. The CDR3 covers 16 residues. CDR1 and CDR2 from the germline V gene are MDHEN and SYDVKM. V trimming: 2 bases; J trimming: 6 bases; junction bases outside the gene matches: 11. Here the CDR3 DNA reads TGTGCCAGCAGTTTAGGTCCCTCACAGGGGGCAGGCGAGCAGTACTTC. Amino acid sequence: CASSLGPSQGAGEQYF.

The chain links TRBV30 to TRBJ1-1, with 8 bases lining up with TRBD1. Germline CDR1 and CDR2: GTSNPN and SVGIG (reference sequence). CDR3 length: 13 residues. V trimming: 3 bases; J trimming: 6 bases; junction bases outside the gene matches: 6. The CDR3 loop is CAWSDRGGAEAFF. The CDR3 nucleotides read TGTGCCTGGAGCGACAGGGGCGGAGCTGAAGCTTTCTTT. Based on the CDR3 plus reference TRBV30 and TRBJ1-1, the full variable domain is SQTIHQWPATLVQPVGSPLSLECTVEGTSNPNLYWYRQAAGRGLQLLFYSVGIGQISSEVPQNLSASRPQDRQFILSSKKLLLSDSGFYLCAWSDRGGAEAFFGQGTRLTVV.

This clonotype was found a few times. Lacking the conserved final phenylalanine or tryptophan, this CDR3 likely reflects a read error. Because the CDR3's place on the DNA is in doubt, the DNA is left out and the CDR3 is given as listed by TCRdb. The J gene is TRBJ2-1, the V gene TRBV4-1; the table's D call of TRBD1 was not tested on the DNA. CDR1 and CDR2 (germline): MGHRA, YSYEKL. Both ends counted, the CDR3 spans 15 residues. This CDR3 is CASSQAGTAELRPVL.

This clonotype was seen repeatedly, ten times or more. This chain links TRBV2 with TRBJ2-1; unclear D gene. CDR3 length equals 14 residues. The ends were cut back, 6 bases at V and 2 bases at J, with 11 bases in the middle. From germline, CDR1 is SNHLY and CDR2 FYNNEI. The CDR3 region is CASRAETTYNEQFF. DNA of the CDR3: TGTGCCAGCAGGGCCGAGACAACCTACAATGAGCAGTTCTTC.

The table lists this clonotype with many counts. The genes are TRBV27 and TRBJ2-1; TRBD2 matches at 7 bases. The germline V gene encodes CDR1 MNHEY and CDR2 SMNVEV (reference sequence). Trimming took 5 bases from V and 4 from J; bases not matched to a gene: 11. The CDR3 runs 16 residues. CDR3: CASSRLSGGPYNEQFF. The CDR3 bases are TGTGCCAGCAGTCGCCTTTCGGGAGGCCCTTACAATGAGCAGTTCTTC.

This rearrangement joins TRBV19 to TRBJ2-1; D gene unclear. Trimming removed 5 bases from V and 5 bases from J, with 7 bases in between. Germline lookup yields CDR1 LNHDA and CDR2 SQIVND (reference sequence). This CDR3 is built from 12 residues. The CDR3 reads CASSYTNNEQFF. The CDR3 region has the DNA TGTGCCAGTAGTTACACAAACAATGAGCAGTTCTTC. The variable domain in full, completed from reference TRBV19 and TRBJ2-1, reads DGGITQSPKYLFRKEGQNVTLSCEQNLNHDAMYWYRQDPGQGLRLIYYSQIVNDFQKGDIAEGYSVSREKKESFPLTVTSAQKNPTAFYLCASSYTNNEQFFGPGTRLTVL.